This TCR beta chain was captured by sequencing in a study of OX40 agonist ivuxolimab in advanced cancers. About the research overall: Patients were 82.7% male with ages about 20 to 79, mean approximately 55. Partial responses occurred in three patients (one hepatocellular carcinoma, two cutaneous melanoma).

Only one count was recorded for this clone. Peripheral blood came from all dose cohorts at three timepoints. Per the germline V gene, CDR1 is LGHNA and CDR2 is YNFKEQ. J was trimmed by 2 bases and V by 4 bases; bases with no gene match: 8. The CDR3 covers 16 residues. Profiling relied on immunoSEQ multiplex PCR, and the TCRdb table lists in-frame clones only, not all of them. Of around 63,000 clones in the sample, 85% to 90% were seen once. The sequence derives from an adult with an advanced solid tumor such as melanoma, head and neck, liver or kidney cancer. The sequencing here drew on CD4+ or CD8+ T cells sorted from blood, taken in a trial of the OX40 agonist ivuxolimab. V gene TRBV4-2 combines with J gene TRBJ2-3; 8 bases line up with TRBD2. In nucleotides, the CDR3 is TGTGCCAGCAGCCCCGGGGGGGACACCTCCACAGATACGCAGTATTTT. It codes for CASSPGGDTSTDTQYF.